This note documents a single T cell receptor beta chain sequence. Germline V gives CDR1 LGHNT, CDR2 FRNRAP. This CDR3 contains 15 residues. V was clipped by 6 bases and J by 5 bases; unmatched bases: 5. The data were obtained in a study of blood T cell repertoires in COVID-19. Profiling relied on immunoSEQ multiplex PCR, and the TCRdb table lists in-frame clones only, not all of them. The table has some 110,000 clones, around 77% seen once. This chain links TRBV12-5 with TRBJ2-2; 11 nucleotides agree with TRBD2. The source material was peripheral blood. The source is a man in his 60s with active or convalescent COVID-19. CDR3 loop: CASGRPSGGTGELFF. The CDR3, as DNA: TGTGCTAGTGGACGACCTAGCGGGGGGACCGGGGAGCTGTTTTTT.